These 16 T cell receptor beta chains came from one sample sequenced in a study of shared clonotypes between healthy human individuals. Using immunoSEQ multiplex PCR, the repertoire was profiled, and TCRdb retains in-frame clones only, with some absent. The sample lists about 680,000 clones, around 72% occurring once. Material for sequencing was memory CD4+ T cells sorted from blood. Subset indicated: CD45RA-negative fraction. The source of these receptors is a woman in her 30s in good health.

CDR3 nucleotides: TGTGCCAGCAGCCGCTCGGGACTACTAGGCTACGAGCAGTACTTC. Translating it yields CASSRSGLLGYEQYF. The chain employs TRBV6-5 and TRBJ2-7; 7 bases map to TRBD2. V lost 6 bases and J lost 3; bases outside the gene matches: 11. Germline CDR1 reads MNHEY; CDR2 reads SVGAGI. The CDR3 loop spans 15 amino acids.

V gene TRBV10-3 combines with J gene TRBJ1-1; 7 positions agree with TRBD1. This CDR3 is built from 17 residues. V was clipped by 6 bases and J by 2 bases; unmatched bases: 15. Germline-derived CDR1 and CDR2 are ENHRY and SYGVKD. The CDR3 region is CAISGVGGQNRNTEAFF. CDR3 DNA sequence: TGTGCCATCAGCGGGGTGGGGGGACAGAACAGAAACACTGAAGCTTTCTTT.

The table lists this clone with many counts. The genes are TRBV11-3 and TRBJ2-7; a weak D match, TRBD2 (7 bases). V was clipped by 4 bases and J by 5 bases, with 15 bases between them. The germline V gene encodes CDR1 SGHNT and CDR2 YENEEA. The CDR3 runs 14 residues. CDR3 nucleotide sequence: TGTGCCAGCAGCTCGTCGGGGGGCACCGACGAGCAGTACTTC. It yields the protein CASSSSGGTDEQYF.

The chain combines TRBV5-4 with TRBJ2-3; the D gene is possibly TRBD2 (6 bases). The V gene's germline CDR1 is SGHNT and CDR2 YYREEE (reference sequence). The CDR3 contains 16 residues. V dropped 0 bases and J dropped 0 bases, with 11 bases sitting between them. The CDR3 DNA reads TGTGCCAGCAGCTTGGGGGAGGCCGCTAGCACAGATACGCAGTATTTT. It codes for CASSLGEAASTDTQYF.

The sample holds one count of this clone. In DNA, the CDR3 is TGTGCCAGCAGTTTGGGGGCTAGCGGGACATACAATGAGCAGTTCTTC. This sequence encodes CASSLGASGTYNEQFF. The chain couples TRBV11-1 to TRBJ2-1; 9 bases align to TRBD2. This CDR3 is built from 16 residues. V shed 6 bases, J shed 4 bases, and the junction held 10 bases outside the gene matches. Germline values: CDR1 SGHAT, CDR2 FQDESV (reference sequence).

V is TRBV19 and J is TRBJ1-5, with TRBD1 matching over 9 bases. V trimming: 7 bases; J trimming: 5 bases; junction bases outside the gene matches: 9. This CDR3 is 15 amino acids long. Per the germline V gene, CDR1 is LNHDA and CDR2 is SQIVND (reference sequence). The CDR3 spells CASTSQGAEDQPQHF. The CDR3 nucleotides are TGTGCCAGTACTTCACAGGGGGCTGAAGATCAGCCCCAGCATTTT.

CDR3 in amino acids: CASNPSGNYEQFF. In DNA, the CDR3 is TGTGCCAGTAATCCTAGCGGGAACTATGAGCAGTTCTTC. The J gene is TRBJ2-1, the V gene TRBV19; 9 nucleotides agree with TRBD2. Unmatched junction bases numbered 6, after V lost 7 bases and J lost 8 bases. CDR1 LNHDA and CDR2 SQIVND come from the germline V gene (reference sequence). The CDR3 sequence is 13 residues long.

This clone was observed at least ten times. The junction does not match germline at one end; this may be a read error. The CDR3 DNA reads TGCGCCAGCAGCCAGGACAGGGCACGTATCTTC. Residues: CASSQDRARIF. The chain uses TRBV5-1 and TRBJ2-1; 8 bases line up with TRBD1. Per germline, CDR1 SGHRS and CDR2 YFSETQ. This CDR3 is built from 11 residues. Variable domain in full (rest from reference TRBV5-1 and TRBJ2-1): KAGVTQTPRYLIKTRGQQVTLSCSPISGHRSVSWYQQTPGQGLQFLFEYFSETQRNKGNFPGRFSGRQFSNSRSEMNVSTLELGDSALYLCASSQDRARIFGPGTRLTVL.

This chain joins TRBV7-3 and TRBJ2-2, with a possible D match to TRBD2 (6 bases). The ends were cut back, 5 bases at V and 8 bases at J, with 12 bases in the middle. Germline CDR1 is SGHTA and CDR2 is FQGTGA. This CDR3 comprises 13 residues. CDR3 loop: CASSPDGRGELFF. DNA of the CDR3: TGTGCCAGCAGCCCCGACGGGAGAGGGGAGCTGTTTTTT.

This sequence joins TRBV5-1 and TRBJ2-7, with a weak D call TRBD2 (5 bases). The CDR3 runs 13 residues. Germline V gene lookup returns CDR1 SGHRS and CDR2 YFSETQ. Deletions cut 0 bases from V and 6 bases from J, with 10 bases between. CDR3 residues: CASSLGLSGEQYF. In DNA form, the CDR3 reads TGCGCCAGCAGCTTGGGACTATCGGGCGAGCAGTACTTC.

The chain links TRBV4-1 to TRBJ2-1, with D maybe TRBD2 (5 bases). This CDR3 is 16 amino acids long. The V end lost 0 bases, the J end lost 1 base, and 10 bases lay between the germline ends. CDR1 and CDR2 (germline): MGHRA, YSYEKL. As DNA, the CDR3 is TGCGCCAGCAGCCAAGATCCCACTAGGTCCTACAATGAGCAGTTCTTC. Residues: CASSQDPTRSYNEQFF.

This clone has more than one count but fewer than ten. The chain employs TRBV29-1 and TRBJ2-4; D gene unclear. Germline CDR1 reads SQVTM; CDR2 reads ANQGSEA. This CDR3 is 11 amino acids long. Trimming pared 4 bases from V and 7 bases from J, leaving 8 bases between. DNA of the CDR3: TGCAGCGTTGTATTCGTCAACATTCAGTACTTC. It encodes CSVVFVNIQYF.

A few counts support this clone. The rearrangement links TRBV19 to TRBJ1-1, with 9 bases fitting TRBD1. The V gene's germline CDR1 is LNHDA and CDR2 SQIVND (reference sequence). The CDR3 sequence is 12 residues long. This chain's CDR3 is CATGGGRWKAFF. CDR3 sequence (DNA): TGTGCTACAGGGGGCGGCAGATGGAAAGCTTTCTTT.

CDR3 loop: CASSQVSLSNQPQHF. The DNA for the CDR3 is TGCGCCAGCAGCCAAGTATCCCTGAGCAATCAGCCCCAGCATTTT. The gene calls are TRBV4-1 and TRBJ1-5; no firm D call. The CDR3 length is 15 residues. Germline assignment: CDR1 MGHRA and CDR2 YSYEKL. Deletions cut 1 base from V and 1 base from J, with 8 bases between.

This clone was recorded at least ten times. The chain couples TRBV25-1 to TRBJ1-5, with D perhaps TRBD1 (5 bases). The CDR3 is made up of 16 amino acids. Germline V CDR1 and CDR2: MGHDK, SYGVNS. Trimming removed 4 bases from V and 0 bases from J, with 13 bases in between. CDR3 residues: CASSAGTPLSNQPQHF. In DNA form, the CDR3 reads TGTGCCAGCAGTGCCGGGACGCCTCTTAGCAATCAGCCCCAGCATTTT.

In its sample, this clone was seen a few times. The chain uses TRBV6-6 and TRBJ1-1; D unresolved. V dropped 5 bases and J dropped 10 bases, with 17 bases sitting between them. Germline-derived CDR1 and CDR2 are MNHNY and SVGAGI (reference sequence). CDR3 size: 13 residues. CDR3 in DNA: TGTGCCAGCAGTGTCCCGACTTTATCTGGAGCTTTCTTT. It encodes CASSVPTLSGAFF.